These 13 T cell receptor beta chains originate from one sample sequenced in a study of cytomegalovirus exposure and HLA in healthy donors. Sequenced by immunoSEQ multiplex PCR; TCRdb stores in-frame clones only, minus some. The data hold around 130,000 clones, with around 92% observed a single time. Sequenced sample: PBMCs. The receptors stem from a young man in good health and CMV-seronegative.

Here the CDR3 reads CASSLPGQGAHEQFF. The CDR3 DNA sequence: TGTGCCAGCAGTCTCCCGGGACAGGGGGCCCATGAGCAGTTCTTC. The J gene is TRBJ2-1, the V gene TRBV27; 12 bases line up with TRBD1. This CDR3 region has 15 residues. In germline, CDR1 is MNHEY, CDR2 SMNVEV (reference sequence). Trimming cost V 5 bases and J 8 bases; bases outside gene matches: 7.

This clone is a singleton in its sample. The genes are TRBV9 and TRBJ2-7, with D maybe TRBD1 (5 bases). V lost 4 bases, J lost 2 bases, and 25 bases lay in between. Looked up from germline, CDR1 is SGDLS and CDR2 is YYNGEE. The CDR3 has 18 residues. The CDR3 DNA sequence: TGTGCCAGCAGCCTCCGCCCAAACGTGGGGCTTCGAACCTACGAGCAGTACTTC. As protein: CASSLRPNVGLRTYEQYF.

This chain joins TRBV6-1 and TRBJ2-2; TRBD1 agrees at 11 bases. The length of the CDR3 is 15 residues. Germline lookup yields CDR1 MNHNS and CDR2 SASEGT. J was trimmed by 5 bases and V by 6 bases; bases with no gene match: 5. CDR3 protein: CASRRDRGNTGELFF. CDR3 nucleotide sequence: TGTGCCAGCAGAAGGGACAGGGGGAATACCGGGGAGCTGTTTTTT.

The CDR3 sequence is CSVEADRGTGELFF. The CDR3 DNA follows: TGCAGCGTTGAAGCAGATAGGGGCACCGGGGAGCTGTTTTTT. The chain carries TRBV29-1 and TRBJ2-2, with D possibly matching TRBD1 (5 bases). The germline V and J ends were trimmed by 1 base and 4 bases, with 10 bases remaining between them. CDR3 length: 14 amino acids. Germline V gene data show CDR1 as SQVTM and CDR2 as ANQGSEA.

The chain carries TRBV7-9 and TRBJ1-1; possibly TRBD1 for D (6 bases). The length of the CDR3 is 15 residues. From germline, CDR1 is SEHNR and CDR2 FQNEAQ (reference sequence). V lost 6 bases, J lost 1 base, and 15 bases lay in between. The DNA of the CDR3 is TGTGCCAGCAGACCAACTACAGGGACGAACACTGAAGCTTTCTTT. Protein product: CASRPTTGTNTEAFF.

This sequence joins TRBV18 and TRBJ2-3; 7 nucleotides align to TRBD1. The germline gives CDR1 KGHSH, CDR2 LQKENI. This CDR3 has 16 residues. V was clipped by 4 bases and J by 0 bases; unmatched bases: 7. CDR3 amino acids: CASSHWDRESTDTQYF. The CDR3 DNA follows: TGTGCCAGCTCACACTGGGACAGAGAAAGCACAGATACGCAGTATTTT.

This chain uses TRBV6-5 with TRBJ2-7; 12 bases line up with TRBD1. The CDR3 totals 15 residues. J gave up 5 bases and V 0 bases, and 2 bases lay outside the gene matches. CDR1 is MNHEY, CDR2 SVGAGI, per germline. CDR3 sequence (DNA): TGTGCCAGCAGTTACTCGGGACAGGGGGCAGACGAGCAGTACTTC. Translating it yields CASSYSGQGADEQYF.

V gene TRBV5-1 combines with J gene TRBJ2-1, with D maybe TRBD2 (6 bases). Trimming removed 6 bases at V and 3 bases at J, with 13 bases between. CDR3 size: 14 residues. Germline-derived CDR1 and CDR2 are SGHRS and YFSETQ. This CDR3 reads CASNPGGHYNEQFF. Written as DNA, the CDR3 is TGCGCCAGCAACCCCGGGGGTCACTACAATGAGCAGTTCTTC.

This chain joins TRBV7-9 and TRBJ1-4, with TRBD1 matching over 7 bases. The trim removed 5 bases at V and 4 bases at J, leaving 16 bases unmatched. The CDR3 spans 18 residues. CDR1 SEHNR and CDR2 FQNEAQ come from the germline V gene (reference sequence). The CDR3 DNA is TGTGCCAGCAGCCGAGGGGGTTCTGGGACAGCGGGTAATGAAAAACTGTTTTTT. It translates to CASSRGGSGTAGNEKLFF.

The gene calls are TRBV19 and TRBJ2-7; tentative D call: TRBD1 (6 bases). Germline CDR1 and CDR2: LNHDA and SQIVND (reference sequence). This CDR3 has 13 amino acids. Between the trimmed V and J ends, which lost 4 bases and 6 bases, there was a span of 13 bases. CDR3 bases: TGTGCCAGTAGTACCCACAGGGATGGCGAGCAGTACTTC. Its translation: CASSTHRDGEQYF.

This clone was picked up many times. The chain joins TRBV15 to TRBJ2-7; possibly TRBD2 for D (7 bases). The CDR3 runs to 17 residues. Germline assignment: CDR1 LNHNV and CDR2 YYDKDF (reference sequence). Trimming left V 1 base short and J 3 bases short, with 19 bases between. The CDR3 spells CATSRVGGGADRYEQYF. DNA for the CDR3: TGTGCCACCAGCAGAGTTGGGGGGGGCGCGGACCGCTACGAGCAGTACTTC. Drawing the rest from reference TRBV15 and TRBJ2-7, the complete variable domain is DAMVIQNPRYQVTQFGKPVTLSCSQTLNHNVMYWYQQKSSQAPKLLFHYYDKDFNNEADTPDNFQSRRPNTSFCFLDIRSPGLGDTAMYLCATSRVGGGADRYEQYFGPGTRLTVT.

V and J are TRBV19 and TRBJ2-7, with 9 bases identical to TRBD2. V lost 7 bases, J lost 2 bases, and 3 bases stayed unmatched. Per germline, CDR1 LNHDA and CDR2 SQIVND (reference sequence). CDR3 length equals 13 residues. The CDR3, as DNA: TGTGCCAGTACGGGCGGGGGGGCCTACGAGCAGTACTTC. Protein: CASTGGGAYEQYF.

CDR3 sequence reads: CASSLTPGTGQDGYTF. The CDR3 nucleotides read TGTGCCAGCAGCTTAACCCCAGGGACAGGCCAGGATGGCTACACCTTC. This chain connects TRBV7-8 to TRBJ1-2; TRBD1 matches at 8 bases. CDR1 SGHVS and CDR2 FQNEAQ come from the germline V gene. There are 16 residues in the CDR3. V lost 2 bases to trimming and J lost 6 bases; unmatched junction nucleotides: 11.